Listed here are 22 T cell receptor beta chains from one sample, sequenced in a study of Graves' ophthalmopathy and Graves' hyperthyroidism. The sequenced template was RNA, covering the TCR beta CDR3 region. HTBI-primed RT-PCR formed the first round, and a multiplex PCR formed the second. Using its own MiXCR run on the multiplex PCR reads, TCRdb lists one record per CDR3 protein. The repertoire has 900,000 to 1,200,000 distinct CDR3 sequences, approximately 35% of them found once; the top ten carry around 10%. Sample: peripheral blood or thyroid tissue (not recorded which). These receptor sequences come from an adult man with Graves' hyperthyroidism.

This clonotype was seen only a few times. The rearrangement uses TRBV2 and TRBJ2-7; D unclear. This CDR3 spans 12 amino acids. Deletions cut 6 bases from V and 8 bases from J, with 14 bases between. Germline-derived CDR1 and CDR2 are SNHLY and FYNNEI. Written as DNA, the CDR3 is TGTGCCAGCAGGCAAAGTCTAGTTAAGCAGTACTTC. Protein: CASRQSLVKQYF.

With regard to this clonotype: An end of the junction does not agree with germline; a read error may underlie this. The CDR3 sequence is CASSDSTEETQYF. The CDR3 DNA sequence: TGTGCCAGCAGTGACTCCACTGAAGAGACCCAGTACTTC. The rearrangement uses TRBV6-5 and TRBJ2-5; D call uncertain. The CDR3 has 13 amino acids. Germline V lookup: CDR1 MNHEY, CDR2 SVGAGI.

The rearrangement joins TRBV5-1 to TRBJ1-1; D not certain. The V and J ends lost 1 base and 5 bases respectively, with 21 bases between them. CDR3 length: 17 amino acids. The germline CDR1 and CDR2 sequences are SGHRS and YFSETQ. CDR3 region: CASSLTPQRHPSTEAFF. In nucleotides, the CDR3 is TGCGCCAGCAGCTTGACTCCACAAAGGCACCCCTCAACTGAAGCTTTCTTT.

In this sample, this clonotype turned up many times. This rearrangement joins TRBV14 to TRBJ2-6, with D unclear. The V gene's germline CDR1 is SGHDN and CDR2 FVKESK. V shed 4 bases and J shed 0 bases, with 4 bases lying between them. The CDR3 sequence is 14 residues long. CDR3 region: CASSRFSGANVLTF. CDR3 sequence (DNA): TGTGCCAGCAGCCGATTCTCTGGGGCCAACGTCCTGACTTTC.

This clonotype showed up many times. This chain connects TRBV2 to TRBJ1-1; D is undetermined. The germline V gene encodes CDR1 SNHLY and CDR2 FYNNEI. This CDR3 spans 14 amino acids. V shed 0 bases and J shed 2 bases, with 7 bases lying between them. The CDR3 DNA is TGTGCCAGCAGTGAAGCGGAGGGCAACACTGAAGCTTTCTTT. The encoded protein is CASSEAEGNTEAFF.

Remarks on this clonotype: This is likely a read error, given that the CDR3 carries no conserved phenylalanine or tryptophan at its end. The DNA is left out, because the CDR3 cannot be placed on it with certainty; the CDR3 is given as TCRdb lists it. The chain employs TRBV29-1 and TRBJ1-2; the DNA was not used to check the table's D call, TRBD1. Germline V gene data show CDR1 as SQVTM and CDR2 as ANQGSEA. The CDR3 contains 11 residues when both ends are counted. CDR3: CSGDGAVGYAL.

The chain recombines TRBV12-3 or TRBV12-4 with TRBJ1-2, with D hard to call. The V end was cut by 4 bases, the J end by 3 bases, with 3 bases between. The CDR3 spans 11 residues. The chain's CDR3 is CASSWDYGYTF. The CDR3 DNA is TGTGCCAGCAGTTGGGACTATGGCTACACCTTC.

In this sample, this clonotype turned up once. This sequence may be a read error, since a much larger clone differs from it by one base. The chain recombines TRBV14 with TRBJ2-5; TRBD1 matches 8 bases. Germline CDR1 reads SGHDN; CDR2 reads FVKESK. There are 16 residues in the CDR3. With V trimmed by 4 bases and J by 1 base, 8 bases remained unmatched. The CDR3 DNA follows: TGTGCCAGCAGCCTAGGGTGGACAGGGTTCCAAGAGACCCAGTACTTC. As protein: CASSLGWTGFQETQYF.

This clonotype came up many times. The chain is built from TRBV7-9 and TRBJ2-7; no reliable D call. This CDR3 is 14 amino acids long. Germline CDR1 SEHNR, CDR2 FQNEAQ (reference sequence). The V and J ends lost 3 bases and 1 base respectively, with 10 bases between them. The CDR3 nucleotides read TGTGCCAGCAGCTTGACAAGCCCATCCTACGAGCAGTACTTC. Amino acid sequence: CASSLTSPSYEQYF.

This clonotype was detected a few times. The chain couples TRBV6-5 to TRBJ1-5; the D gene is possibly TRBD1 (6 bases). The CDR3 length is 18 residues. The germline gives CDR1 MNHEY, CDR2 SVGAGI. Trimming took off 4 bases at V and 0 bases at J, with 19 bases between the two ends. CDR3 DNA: TGTGCCAGCAGTTCCCTCGTGGGGGCTGGATATAGCAATCAGCCCCAGCATTTT. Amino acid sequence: CASSSLVGAGYSNQPQHF.

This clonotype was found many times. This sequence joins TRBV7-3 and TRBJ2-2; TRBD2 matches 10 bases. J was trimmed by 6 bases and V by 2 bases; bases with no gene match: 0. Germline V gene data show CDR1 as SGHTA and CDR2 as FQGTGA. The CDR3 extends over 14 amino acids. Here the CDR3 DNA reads TGTGCCAGCAGCTTACTAGCGGGAGCCGGGGAGCTGTTTTTT. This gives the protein CASSLLAGAGELFF.

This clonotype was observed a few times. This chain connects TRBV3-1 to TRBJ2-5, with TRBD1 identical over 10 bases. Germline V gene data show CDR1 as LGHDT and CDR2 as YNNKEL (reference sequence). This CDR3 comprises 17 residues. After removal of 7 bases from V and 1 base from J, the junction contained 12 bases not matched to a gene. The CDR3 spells CASTGTGALDGQETQYF. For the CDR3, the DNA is TGTGCCAGCACCGGGACAGGGGCTCTTGATGGCCAAGAGACCCAGTACTTC.

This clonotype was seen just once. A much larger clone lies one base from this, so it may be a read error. The chain's CDR3 is CASSFRGPGANVLAF. CDR3 DNA sequence: TGTGCCAGCAGTTTCCGGGGCCCTGGGGCCAACGTCCTGGCTTTC. The rearrangement links TRBV10-3 to TRBJ2-6; D may correspond to TRBD1 or TRBD2 (5 bases each). CDR3 length: 15 residues. From germline, CDR1 is ENHRY and CDR2 SYGVKD.

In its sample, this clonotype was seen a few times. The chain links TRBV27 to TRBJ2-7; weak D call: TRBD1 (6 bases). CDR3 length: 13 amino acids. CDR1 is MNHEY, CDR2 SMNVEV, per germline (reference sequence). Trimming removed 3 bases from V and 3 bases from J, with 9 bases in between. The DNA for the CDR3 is TGTGCCAGCAGTTTCACAGGGTACTACGAGCAGTACTTC. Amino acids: CASSFTGYYEQYF.

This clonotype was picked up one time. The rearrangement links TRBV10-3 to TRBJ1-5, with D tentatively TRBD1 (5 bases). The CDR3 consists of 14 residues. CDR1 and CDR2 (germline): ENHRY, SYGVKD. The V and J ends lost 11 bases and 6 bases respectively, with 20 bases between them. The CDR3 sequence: CAAGIEGIGQPQHF. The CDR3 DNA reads TGTGCCGCGGGTATAGAGGGGATCGGTCAGCCCCAGCATTTT.

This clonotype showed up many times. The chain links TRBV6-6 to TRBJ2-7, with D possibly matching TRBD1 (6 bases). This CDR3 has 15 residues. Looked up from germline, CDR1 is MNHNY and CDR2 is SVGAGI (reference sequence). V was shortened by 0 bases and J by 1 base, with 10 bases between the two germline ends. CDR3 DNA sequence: TGTGCCAGCAGTTACTCGCCAGGGACATCCTACGAGCAGTACTTC. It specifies CASSYSPGTSYEQYF.

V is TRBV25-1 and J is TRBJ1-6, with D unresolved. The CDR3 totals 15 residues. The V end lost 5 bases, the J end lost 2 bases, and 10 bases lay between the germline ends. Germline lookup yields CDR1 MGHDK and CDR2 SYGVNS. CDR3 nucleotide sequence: TGTGCCAGCAGTCAATGGGGTACCTATAATTCACCCCTCCACTTT. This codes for CASSQWGTYNSPLHF. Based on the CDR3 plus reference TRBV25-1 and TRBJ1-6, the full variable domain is EADIYQTPRYLVIGTGKKITLECSQTMGHDKMYWYQQDPGMELHLIHYSYGVNSTEKGDLSSESTVSRIRTEHFPLTLESARPSHTSQYLCASSQWGTYNSPLHFGNGTRLTVT.

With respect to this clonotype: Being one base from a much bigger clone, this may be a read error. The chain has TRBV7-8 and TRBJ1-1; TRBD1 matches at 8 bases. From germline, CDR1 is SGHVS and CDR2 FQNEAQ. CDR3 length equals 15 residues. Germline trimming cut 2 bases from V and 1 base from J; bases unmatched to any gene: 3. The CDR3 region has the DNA TGTGCCAGCAGCTTATGGACAGGGACGAACACTGAAGCTTTCTTT. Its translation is CASSLWTGTNTEAFF. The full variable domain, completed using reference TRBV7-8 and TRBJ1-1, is GAGVSQSPRYKVAKRGQDVALRCDPISGHVSLFWYQQALGQGPEFLTYFQNEAQLDKSGLPSDRFFAERPEGSVSTLKIQRTQQEDSAVYLCASSLWTGTNTEAFFGQGTRLTVV.

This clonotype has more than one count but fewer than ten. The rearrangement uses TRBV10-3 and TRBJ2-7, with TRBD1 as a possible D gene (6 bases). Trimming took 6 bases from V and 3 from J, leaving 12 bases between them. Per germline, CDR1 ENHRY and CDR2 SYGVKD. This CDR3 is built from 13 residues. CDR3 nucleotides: TGTGCCATCAGGCAGACAGGCAGCTACGAGCAGTACTTC. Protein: CAIRQTGSYEQYF.

The CDR3, as DNA: TGCGCCAGCAGCATAGCCGAGGCTTCTGGAAACACCATATATTTT. Translated: CASSIAEASGNTIYF. The V and J genes are TRBV5-1 and TRBJ1-3, with D uncertain. V was pared by 4 bases and J by 1 base, with 12 bases between. Per the germline V gene, CDR1 is SGHRS and CDR2 is YFSETQ. The CDR3 has 15 amino acids.

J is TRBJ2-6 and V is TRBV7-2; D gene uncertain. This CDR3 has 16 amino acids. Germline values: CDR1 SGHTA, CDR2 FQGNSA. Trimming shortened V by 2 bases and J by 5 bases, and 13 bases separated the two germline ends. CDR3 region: CASSLPRVRRANVLTF. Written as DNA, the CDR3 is TGTGCCAGCAGCTTACCCCGGGTCCGCAGGGCCAACGTCCTGACTTTC.

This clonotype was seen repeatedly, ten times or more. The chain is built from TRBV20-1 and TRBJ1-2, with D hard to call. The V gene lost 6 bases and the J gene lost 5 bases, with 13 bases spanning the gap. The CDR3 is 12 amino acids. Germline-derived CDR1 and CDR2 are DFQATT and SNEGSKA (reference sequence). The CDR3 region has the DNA TGCAGTGCCGTCCCGGGTCCTTATGGCTACACCTTC. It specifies CSAVPGPYGYTF.